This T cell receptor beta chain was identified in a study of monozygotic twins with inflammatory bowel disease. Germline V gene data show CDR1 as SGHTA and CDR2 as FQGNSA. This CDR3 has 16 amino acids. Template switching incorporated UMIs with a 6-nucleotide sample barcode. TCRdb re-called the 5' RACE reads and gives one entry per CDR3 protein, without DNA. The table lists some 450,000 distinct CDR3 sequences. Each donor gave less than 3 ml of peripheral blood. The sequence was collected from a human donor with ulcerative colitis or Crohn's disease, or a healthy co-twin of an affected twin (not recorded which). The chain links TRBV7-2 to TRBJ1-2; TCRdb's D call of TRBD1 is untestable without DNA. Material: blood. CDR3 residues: CASSGQGVVGSYGYTF.